This entry concerns a single T cell receptor (beta chain). The trim removed 4 bases at V and 7 bases at J, leaving 4 bases unmatched. Looked up from germline, CDR1 is GTSNPN and CDR2 is SVGIG (reference sequence). The CDR3 length is 13 residues. This sample was taken from a study of blood T cell repertoires in COVID-19. Looking at the study overall: Some COVID-19 samples were acute and others convalescent; all came from the United States, Italy and Spain. Sample material is recorded as cDNA or gDNA derived from T cells, B-cell-depleted T cells, or PBMCs.

Per the study methods: It was from reference gene primer amplification that nucleated cell counts were estimated. TCRdb's table, derived via immunoSEQ multiplex PCR, lists solely in-frame clones and lacks some. V, J and clone size are those of that table, while D and trimming were read from the DNA. The table includes roughly 380,000 clones, about 91% detected once. Sequencing was carried out using peripheral blood. The TCR was taken from a woman in her thirties or forties with COVID-19, enrolled during active disease. The rearrangement links TRBV30 to TRBJ1-6, with 7 positions matching TRBD1. In DNA, the CDR3 is TGTGCCTGGAAGGGACAGCCCAATTCACCCCTCCACTTT. Its translation: CAWKGQPNSPLHF.